Below, 32 T cell receptor beta chains from the same sample are listed, as sequenced in a study of response to subunit inactivated influenza vaccine. Each CDR3 protein gets one entry after TCRdb re-called the RT-PCR reads with MiXCR. Of 150,000 or so distinct CDR3 sequences listed, roughly 11% are singletons. This material consisted of non-naive T cells sorted from PBMCs, taken about 40 days after vaccination. The receptors come from a man aged 50-59 years who received an inactivated influenza vaccine.

This rearrangement joins TRBV4-1 to TRBJ1-1; D perhaps matches TRBD1 (6 bases). The germline V and J ends were trimmed by 2 bases and 0 bases, with 7 bases remaining between them. CDR1 and CDR2 (germline): MGHRA, YSYEKL. CDR3 length: 14 residues. CDR3 loop: CASSQNRVNTEAFF. The CDR3 DNA reads as TGCGCCAGCAGCCAAAACAGGGTGAACACTGAAGCTTTCTTT.

V and J are TRBV7-2 and TRBJ2-5; a weak D match, TRBD2 (5 bases). The CDR3 is 16 residues long. Trimming cost V 5 bases and J 4 bases, with 20 bases left between them. Germline V CDR1 and CDR2: SGHTA, FQGNSA. CDR3 nucleotide sequence: TGTGCCAGCAGCGGCCTAGAACGGGCCGGAGGAGAGACCCAGTACTTC. Translating gives CASSGLERAGGETQYF.

As DNA, the CDR3 is TGTGCCAGCAGCGGTAGCCAAAACACCGGGGAGCTGTTTTTT. This codes for CASSGSQNTGELFF. The V and J genes are TRBV7-2 and TRBJ2-2, with D uncertain. Per germline, CDR1 SGHTA and CDR2 FQGNSA. The CDR3 covers 14 residues. V lost 5 bases, J lost 2 bases, and 9 bases lay in between.

This clonotype was recorded a few times. CDR3 loop: CASTTRRGLIYEQYF. The CDR3, as DNA: TGTGCCAGCACCACCCGGAGGGGGCTTATTTACGAGCAGTACTTC. The rearrangement joins TRBV28 to TRBJ2-7; possible D gene TRBD1, 7 bases. The CDR3 totals 15 residues. CDR1 and CDR2 (germline): MDHEN, SYDVKM. Trimming took off 7 bases at V and 4 bases at J, with 20 bases between the two ends.

This clonotype was seen a few times. The chain is built from TRBV7-8 and TRBJ2-2; TRBD2 matches at 9 bases. J lost 5 bases, V lost 1 base, and 5 bases had no gene match. The CDR3 consists of 16 residues. Germline V gene sequence: CDR1 SGHVS, CDR2 FQNEAQ. The CDR3 sequence is CASSLGSSGRTGELFF. DNA for the CDR3: TGTGCCAGCAGCTTAGGGAGTAGCGGGAGAACCGGGGAGCTGTTTTTT.

In this sample, this clonotype turned up a few times. Mismatch with germline at one junction end may stem from a read error. V usage is TRBV6-1 and J usage is TRBJ2-7; D gene unclear. The CDR3 is 15 amino acids. CDR1 is MNHNS, CDR2 SASEGT, per germline. As DNA, the CDR3 is TGTGCCAGCATCGAAGCGTGGGCACTCTCCAACGAGCAGTACTTC. Translated: CASIEAWALSNEQYF.

At least ten counts were recorded for this clonotype. The chain is built from TRBV29-1 and TRBJ2-7, with TRBD2 matching 10 bases. CDR3 length: 16 amino acids. V shed 0 bases, J shed 3 bases, and the junction held 8 bases outside the gene matches. CDR1 is SQVTM and CDR2 is ANQGSEA in the germline V gene. The CDR3 is CSVEDRVLAGNYEQYF. In DNA form, the CDR3 reads TGCAGCGTTGAAGATCGGGTACTAGCGGGAAACTACGAGCAGTACTTC.

This clonotype was detected ten times or more. V and J are TRBV11-2 and TRBJ2-2; 8 nucleotides match TRBD2. Trimming at V came to 2 bases and at J to 5 bases, leaving 1 base not matched to a gene. Germline CDR1 SGHAT, CDR2 FQNNGV. The CDR3 spans 14 residues. CDR3 protein: CASSLPGGTGELFF. CDR3 sequence (DNA): TGTGCCAGCAGCTTACCGGGGGGGACCGGGGAGCTGTTTTTT. The full variable domain, its missing parts supplied by reference TRBV11-2 and TRBJ2-2, is EAGVAQSPRYKIIEKRQSVAFWCNPISGHATLYWYQQILGQGPKLLIQFQNNGVVDDSQLPKDRFSAERLKGVDSTLKIQPAKLEDSAVYLCASSLPGGTGELFFGEGSRLTVL.

This clonotype came up many times. CDR3 coding DNA: TGTGCCAGCAGCAAAGGGACTGCACAAGAGACCCAGTACTTC. Protein: CASSKGTAQETQYF. The V gene is TRBV5-6, the J gene TRBJ2-5; D may be TRBD2 (6 bases). The CDR3 totals 14 residues. CDR1 is SGHDT and CDR2 is YYEEEE in the germline V gene. V was cut by 4 bases and J by 2 bases, with 12 bases left in between.

Points on this clonotype: Its ends do not fully match the called genes, so a read error is possible. V usage is TRBV2 and J usage is TRBJ2-3; 7 positions match TRBD2. CDR1 is SNHLY and CDR2 is FYNNEI in the germline V gene. CDR3 length: 18 amino acids. CDR3 in DNA: TGTACCAGCAGTTTCGCAAATCTCCTGGGACTAAGCACAGATACGCAGTATTTT. Its translation is CTSSFANLLGLSTDTQYF.

This clonotype came up many times. The rearrangement uses TRBV10-3 and TRBJ1-2; no clear D. There are 15 residues in the CDR3. CDR1 and CDR2 from the germline V gene are ENHRY and SYGVKD. V was pared by 1 base and J by 5 bases, with 14 bases between. The CDR3 DNA follows: TGTGCCATCAGTGAGTGGTCCGACGGGGTATATGGCTACACCTTC. Translated, it gives CAISEWSDGVYGYTF.

Many counts were recorded for this clonotype. The J gene is TRBJ1-2, the V gene TRBV20-1; D uncertain. The germline V gene encodes CDR1 DFQATT and CDR2 SNEGSKA (reference sequence). The CDR3 totals 16 residues. V shed 0 bases and J shed 6 bases, with 20 bases lying between them. CDR3 DNA sequence: TGCAGTGCTAGAGACCCACCTTTTCTAGTCTGGGATGGCTACACCTTC. As protein: CSARDPPFLVWDGYTF.

The V gene is TRBV4-1, the J gene TRBJ2-1; no definite D call. The V gene's germline CDR1 is MGHRA and CDR2 YSYEKL. The CDR3 sequence is 12 residues long. With 1 base removed from V and 9 bases from J, the gap between germline ends came to 7 bases. The CDR3 sequence is CASSQGGGEQFF. Written as DNA, the CDR3 is TGCGCCAGCAGCCAAGGGGGTGGTGAGCAGTTCTTC.

The rearrangement links TRBV25-1 to TRBJ2-7; D is perhaps TRBD2 (5 bases). V gave up 5 bases and J gave up 2 bases, with 19 bases separating them. There are 16 residues in the CDR3. Germline CDR1 reads MGHDK; CDR2 reads SYGVNS. This CDR3 reads CASSSSSGLLPYEQYF. CDR3 nucleotide sequence: TGTGCCAGCAGTTCGTCCAGCGGCCTACTACCCTACGAGCAGTACTTC.

This clonotype was seen only a few times. The rearrangement uses TRBV5-5 and TRBJ1-3; 7 positions agree with TRBD1. Germline values: CDR1 SGHKS, CDR2 YYEKEE (reference sequence). Trimming at V came to 4 bases and at J to 8 bases, leaving 6 bases not matched to a gene. The CDR3 contains 13 residues. In nucleotides, the CDR3 is TGTGCCAGCAGCATACAGGGGAGGGACACCATATATTTT. Translating it yields CASSIQGRDTIYF.

A word on this clonotype: Its ends do not fully match the called genes, so a read error is possible. This chain joins TRBV5-5 and TRBJ1-5; 9 bases are a match to TRBD1. Germline assignment: CDR1 SGHKS and CDR2 YYEKEE (reference sequence). The CDR3 consists of 15 residues. The CDR3 DNA reads TGTGCCAGCAGCTTGGGGACAGGGGACGGGCAGCCGCAGCATTTT. This encodes CASSLGTGDGQPQHF.

The chain combines TRBV7-9 with TRBJ1-4, with 9 nucleotides matching TRBD1. Losses at the gene ends were 4 bases for V and 7 bases for J; bases not matched to a gene: 4. CDR1 and CDR2 (germline): SEHNR, FQNEAQ (reference sequence). CDR3 length equals 14 residues. The chain's CDR3 is CASSSDRGVEKLFF. As DNA, the CDR3 is TGTGCCAGCAGCTCGGACAGGGGCGTTGAAAAACTGTTTTTT.

This clonotype was observed a handful of times. The chain uses TRBV19 and TRBJ2-2; TRBD1 might be the D (5 bases). The CDR3 spans 15 residues. Deletions cut 5 bases from V and 2 bases from J, with 12 bases between. Germline CDR1 is LNHDA and CDR2 is SQIVND (reference sequence). The chain's CDR3 is CASSRWTLNTGELFF. In DNA form, the CDR3 reads TGTGCCAGTAGTCGGTGGACACTTAACACCGGGGAGCTGTTTTTT.

This clonotype was detected a few times. The chain is built from TRBV20-1 and TRBJ2-1; the match to TRBD1 covers 8 bases. V lost 3 bases, J lost 2 bases, and 6 bases stayed unmatched. The CDR3 sequence is 15 residues long. Germline CDR1 reads DFQATT; CDR2 reads SNEGSKA (reference sequence). CDR3 in amino acids: CSAREDRATYNEQFF. As DNA, the CDR3 is TGCAGTGCTAGGGAGGACAGGGCCACCTACAATGAGCAGTTCTTC.

As for this clonotype: A junction boundary mismatches the germline segment, possibly from a read error. V usage is TRBV6-1 and J usage is TRBJ2-1; 7 positions match TRBD2. CDR1 and CDR2 from the germline V gene are MNHNS and SASEGT. The length of the CDR3 is 13 residues. The CDR3 here is CASSEGLAREQSF. CDR3 in DNA: TGTGCCAGCAGTGAAGGACTAGCCAGAGAGCAGTCCTTC.

V usage is TRBV28 and J usage is TRBJ2-1, with 7 bases identical to TRBD2. The CDR3 length is 15 residues. The V and J ends lost 2 bases and 12 bases, in that order; junction bases with no gene match: 13. The V gene's germline CDR1 is MDHEN and CDR2 SYDVKM. The chain's CDR3 is CASSLPRDGAGRQFF. Here the CDR3 DNA reads TGTGCCAGCAGTTTACCCAGGGACGGAGCGGGAAGGCAGTTCTTC.

There are a few counts of this clonotype. V and J are TRBV6-5 and TRBJ1-6; 7 nucleotides align to TRBD1. The trim removed 2 bases at V and 1 base at J, leaving 8 bases unmatched. This CDR3 contains 18 residues. Germline V gene lookup returns CDR1 MNHEY and CDR2 SVGAGI. The CDR3 here is CASSYGSGGFSYNSPLHF. The CDR3 region has the DNA TGTGCCAGCAGTTACGGGTCAGGGGGTTTTTCCTATAATTCACCCCTCCACTTT.

This clonotype was picked up many times. This chain links TRBV7-2 with TRBJ2-1; 8 nucleotides align to TRBD1. This CDR3 is built from 15 residues. Germline CDR1 SGHTA, CDR2 FQGNSA. V lost 2 bases and J lost 11; bases outside the gene matches: 11. The CDR3 is CASSLQGTGRGKQFF. The CDR3 DNA reads as TGTGCCAGCAGCTTACAGGGGACAGGCAGGGGCAAGCAGTTCTTC.

This clonotype was counted only a few times. The V and J genes are TRBV7-6 and TRBJ1-5; no clear D. V lost 1 base, J lost 4 bases, and 8 bases lay in between. From germline, CDR1 is SGHVS and CDR2 FNYEAQ. The CDR3 loop spans 14 amino acids. For the CDR3, the DNA is TGTGCCAGCAGCTTAGGTCCGGGAAATCAGCCCCAGCATTTT. Translating it yields CASSLGPGNQPQHF. Full variable domain (rest looked up from reference TRBV7-6 and TRBJ1-5): GAGVSQSPRYKVTKRGQDVALRCDPISGHVSLYWYRQALGQGPEFLTYFNYEAQQDKSGLPNDRFSAERPEGSISTLTIQRTEQRDSAMYRCASSLGPGNQPQHFGDGTRLSIL.

The table lists this clonotype with many counts. The gene calls are TRBV7-8 and TRBJ2-1; D gene ambiguous. CDR3 size: 16 residues. The V end lost 5 bases, the J end lost 0 bases, and 14 bases lay between the germline ends. Germline values: CDR1 SGHVS, CDR2 FQNEAQ. The CDR3 loop reads CASSAVLMSSYNEQFF. CDR3 sequence (DNA): TGTGCCAGCAGCGCCGTCTTAATGAGCTCCTACAATGAGCAGTTCTTC.

This clonotype appeared many times. The rearrangement joins TRBV24-1 to TRBJ2-1; D is perhaps TRBD1 (5 bases). Germline assignment: CDR1 KGHDR and CDR2 SFDVKD. The CDR3 is 13 amino acids. Trimming took 9 bases from V and 3 from J, leaving 11 bases between them. CDR3 coding DNA: TGTGCCACCTCTAGAAGGGGCTACAATGAGCAGTTCTTC. This translates into CATSRRGYNEQFF.

This clonotype was recorded at least ten times. The chain has TRBV6-1 and TRBJ1-1; possibly TRBD1 for D (6 bases). The CDR3 loop spans 14 amino acids. Germline assignment: CDR1 MNHNS and CDR2 SASEGT. V was shortened by 1 base and J by 10 bases, with 16 bases between the two germline ends. The CDR3 DNA sequence: TGTGCCAGCAGTGAAGTAAGGGGGGTCGGGAGAGCTTTCTTT. This sequence encodes CASSEVRGVGRAFF.

At least ten counts were recorded for this clonotype. V gene TRBV12-3 or TRBV12-4 combines with J gene TRBJ2-1; 8 nucleotides align to TRBD2. The CDR3 runs 14 residues. V was clipped by 2 bases and J by 7 bases; unmatched bases: 4. The CDR3 DNA reads TGTGCCAGCAGTTTATCGGGGGGGGGAAATGAGCAGTTCTTC. Translation gives CASSLSGGGNEQFF.

On this clonotype itself: A much larger clone differs from this one at a single base, so this may be a read error. The V and J genes are TRBV27 and TRBJ1-4, with D possibly TRBD1 on 5 matching bases. Germline lookup yields CDR1 MNHEY and CDR2 SMNVEV (reference sequence). The CDR3 is 14 residues long. The ends were cut back, 8 bases at V and 2 bases at J, with 12 bases in the middle. CDR3 sequence reads: CASGCDSTNEKLFF. CDR3 nucleotides: TGTGCCAGCGGGTGCGACAGCACTAATGAAAAACTGTTTTTT.

The chain couples TRBV28 to TRBJ2-7, with 7 bases matching TRBD2. Germline CDR1 reads MDHEN; CDR2 reads SYDVKM. The CDR3 runs 18 residues. Trimming cost V 2 bases and J 6 bases; bases outside gene matches: 19. The CDR3 sequence: CASSLLRRAIAGAGEQYF. The CDR3 DNA is TGTGCCAGCAGTTTACTACGGCGGGCCATTGCGGGAGCGGGCGAGCAGTACTTC.

This clonotype was counted many times. CDR3 amino acids: CASSRDGEKLFF. The CDR3 DNA sequence: TGTGCCAGCAGTCGGGACGGAGAAAAACTGTTTTTT. The V call is TRBV6-5, the J call TRBJ1-4; TRBD1 is a possible D gene (5 bases). The V end was cut by 5 bases, the J end by 8 bases, with 9 bases between. The germline CDR1 and CDR2 sequences are MNHEY and SVGAGI. There are 12 residues in the CDR3.

Only a few counts were recorded for this clonotype. The chain couples TRBV7-2 to TRBJ1-2; 8 nucleotides match TRBD1. Trimming took 0 bases from V and 8 from J; bases not matched to a gene: 2. This CDR3 is built from 13 residues. The germline V gene encodes CDR1 SGHTA and CDR2 FQGNSA. CDR3 sequence (DNA): TGTGCCAGCAGCTTAGCGGGGACAGGCGGCTACACCTTC. It yields the protein CASSLAGTGGYTF.